The TCR beta chain under discussion was sequenced for a study of siplizumab effects on memory and regulatory T cells. A single count supports this clone. Its antigen is still unknown. Repertoires were generated with immunoSEQ multiplex PCR, while TCRdb's copy carries only in-frame clones and drops some. Of approximately 94,000 clones listed, 91% were seen once; the top ten hold over 0.12%. General observations from the study: Naive T cells seemed more diverse than memory cells and seemed major alloresponse contributors. A naive or memory phenotype could not be assigned to roughly 80-95% of the proliferating CD4+ or CD8+ clones. There was no confirmation of the suppressive function of proliferating Tregs from siplizumab cultures.

CDR1 and CDR2 from the germline V gene are LNHDA and SQIVND (reference sequence). The junction had 4 bases not matched to a gene; V was cut back by 6 bases and J by 7 bases. The CDR3 is 15 amino acids. Input material: CD4+ T cells sorted from blood. The chain employs TRBV19 and TRBJ1-6; TRBD1 matches 12 bases. This receptor was obtained from a human donor in good health. CDR3 nucleotides: TGTGCCAGTAGCCGGGACAGGGGGCCGAATTCACCCCTCCACTTT. Amino acid sequence: CASSRDRGPNSPLHF. The variable domain in full, completed from reference TRBV19 and TRBJ1-6, reads DGGITQSPKYLFRKEGQNVTLSCEQNLNHDAMYWYRQDPGQGLRLIYYSQIVNDFQKGDIAEGYSVSREKKESFPLTVTSAQKNPTAFYLCASSRDRGPNSPLHFGNGTRLTVT.